This T cell receptor beta chain comes out of a study of identical twins. This clonotype occurred a few times. The antigen is not known. The V gene's germline CDR1 is SGHDN and CDR2 FVKESK. Unmatched junction bases numbered 11, after V lost 1 base and J lost 7 bases. This CDR3 comprises 16 residues. Study-level findings and limits: Clonotypes of the beta chain that were abundant in cord blood carried fewer insertions (memory repertoires showed none). Models underestimated out-of-frame TCR alpha sharing in monozygotic twins. An excess of low generation probability was shown by twin-shared out-of-frame alpha sequences. Invariant cells of the MAIT and iNKT types might have partly distorted the zero-insertion analyses.

One entry per CDR3 protein results from TCRdb running MiXCR on the 5' RACE reads. Among 450,000 or so distinct CDR3 sequences listed, around 14% were seen once. These sequences were also reported in another study, on yellow fever vaccine responses in identical twins.

J is TRBJ2-7 and V is TRBV14, with 9 bases lining up with TRBD1. The sequenced sample was CD4+ T cells sorted from blood. This sequence was found in a woman under 30 in good health. CDR3 amino acids: CASSQGLRDRAREQYF. CDR3 sequence (DNA): TGTGCCAGCAGCCAAGGCCTCCGGGACAGGGCTAGAGAGCAGTACTTC.